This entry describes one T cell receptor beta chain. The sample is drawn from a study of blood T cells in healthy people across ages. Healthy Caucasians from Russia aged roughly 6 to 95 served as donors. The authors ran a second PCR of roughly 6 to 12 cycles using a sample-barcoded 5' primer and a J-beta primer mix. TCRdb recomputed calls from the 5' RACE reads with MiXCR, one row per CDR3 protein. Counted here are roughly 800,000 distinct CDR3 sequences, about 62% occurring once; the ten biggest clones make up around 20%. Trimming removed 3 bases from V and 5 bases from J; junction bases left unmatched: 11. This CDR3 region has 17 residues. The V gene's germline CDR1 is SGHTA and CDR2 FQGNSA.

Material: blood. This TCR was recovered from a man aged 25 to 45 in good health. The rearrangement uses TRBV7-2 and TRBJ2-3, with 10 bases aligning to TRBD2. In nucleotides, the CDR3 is TGTGCCAGCAGCTTGGAGCTAGCGGGGGAAGTTGGAGATACGCAGTATTTT. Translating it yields CASSLELAGEVGDTQYF.